This T cell receptor beta chain was captured in a study of vaccination and CD4 T cells after COVID-19. Regarding the study as a whole: Post-vaccination, and not before, a median about 90% of reactive clones appeared in convalescent patients.

Oncomine TCR Beta short-read sequencing was applied to DNA from cultured CD4+ T cells. The genomic DNA was obtained from cultured CD4+ T cells by extraction with the QIAamp micro DNA kit. In TCRdb, the PCR reads were re-called with MiXCR into one record per CDR3 protein. The sample has approximately 9,500 distinct CDR3 sequences; 26% are singletons. Germline CDR1 reads KGHSH; CDR2 reads LQKENI. Deletions cut 3 bases from V and 0 bases from J, with 9 bases between. This CDR3 spans 15 amino acids. Treatment specified: roughly 11-day PBMC culture with coronavirus spike peptide pools or control peptides (ViraFEST assay). Any prior SARS-CoV-2 infection was absent in healthy vaccine recipients, as negative nucleocapsid antibodies before and after vaccination showed. Each well received about 2.2 million PBMCs, cultured with 10 IU/ml IL-2 and 8 to 10 ug/ml peptide pools. As regards this clonotype: The antigen is unknown.

This TCR was recovered from a human donor who received a COVID-19 vaccine. V is TRBV18 and J is TRBJ2-1, with unresolved D. Sequencing was performed on CD4+ T cells from blood, cultured in vitro, taken before SARS-CoV-2 vaccination. This CDR3 reads CASSPSASSYNEQFF. The CDR3 coding sequence is TGTGCCAGCTCACCGTCGGCAAGCTCCTACAATGAGCAGTTCTTC.